This passage covers 21 T cell receptor beta chains from one sample sequenced in a study of blood T cells in healthy people across ages. Combining a sample-barcoded 5' primer with a J-beta primer mix, a second PCR ran for roughly 6 to 12 cycles. TCRdb reprocessed the 5' RACE reads with MiXCR, giving one entry per CDR3 protein. The sample lists about 2 million distinct CDR3 sequences, 49% occurring once. Material for sequencing was blood. These receptors were taken from a woman aged 40 to 49 in good health.

This chain connects TRBV12-3 or TRBV12-4 to TRBJ1-5, with TRBD1 matching 7 bases. With 5 bases clipped from V and 2 bases from J, the junction kept 6 bases outside the gene matches. The CDR3 totals 15 residues. DNA for the CDR3: TGTGCCAGCAGTGGCGGACAGGCGGGCAATCAGCCCCAGCATTTT. This sequence encodes CASSGGQAGNQPQHF.

This chain uses TRBV9 with TRBJ2-6; TRBD1 agrees at 7 bases. Trimming took 5 bases from V and 1 from J; bases not matched to a gene: 12. This CDR3 comprises 18 residues. CDR1 and CDR2 from the germline V gene are SGDLS and YYNGEE. In DNA, the CDR3 is TGTGCCAGCAGGGGATGGGACAGTGGCCCATCTGGGGCCAACGTCCTGACTTTC. This translates into CASRGWDSGPSGANVLTF.

This clonotype was seen a single time. The V gene is TRBV24-1, the J gene TRBJ2-3; 9 positions agree with TRBD1. V was pared by 5 bases and J by 5 bases, with 4 bases of the junction left unmatched. The germline V gene encodes CDR1 KGHDR and CDR2 SFDVKD. CDR3 length: 14 amino acids. CDR3 sequence reads: CATSGGQGLDTQYF. The CDR3 region has the DNA TGTGCCACCAGTGGGGGACAGGGCCTAGATACGCAGTATTTT.

V is TRBV20-1 and J is TRBJ2-5; 7 bases are shared with TRBD2. The CDR3 is 13 residues long. Trimming at V came to 8 bases and at J to 11 bases, leaving 17 bases not matched to a gene. Germline V gene sequence: CDR1 DFQATT, CDR2 SNEGSKA (reference sequence). The CDR3 reads CSRSPPGGNEQYF. DNA of the CDR3: TGCAGTCGATCCCCGCCCGGGGGGAATGAGCAGTACTTC.

The genes are TRBV20-1 and TRBJ1-5; TRBD1 aligns across 7 bases. Germline assignment: CDR1 DFQATT and CDR2 SNEGSKA (reference sequence). This CDR3 comprises 13 residues. V was pared by 5 bases and J by 1 base, with 2 bases of the junction left unmatched. The CDR3 DNA follows: TGCAGTGCTCGGGACAGAAGCAATCAGCCCCAGCATTTT. This gives the protein CSARDRSNQPQHF.

The genes are TRBV29-1 and TRBJ2-3; D call uncertain. Per the germline V gene, CDR1 is SQVTM and CDR2 is ANQGSEA. The CDR3 consists of 14 residues. V lost 5 bases to trimming and J lost 2 bases, with 14 bases between them. The CDR3 is CSVLVGQPTDTQYF. Written as DNA, the CDR3 is TGCAGCGTTCTTGTGGGTCAGCCCACAGATACGCAGTATTTT.

This chain links TRBV20-1 with TRBJ1-2; 7 nucleotides agree with TRBD1. The germline V gene has CDR1 DFQATT and CDR2 SNEGSKA (reference sequence). Trimming at V came to 0 bases and at J to 5 bases, leaving 12 bases not matched to a gene. The CDR3 spans 16 residues. The CDR3: CSARDDRVGYGYGYTF. The CDR3 DNA is TGCAGTGCTAGAGATGACAGGGTGGGATATGGATATGGCTACACCTTC.

V and J are TRBV4-1 and TRBJ1-4; 9 bases map to TRBD1. The germline V gene has CDR1 MGHRA and CDR2 YSYEKL. The junction had 9 bases not matched to a gene; V was cut back by 5 bases and J by 8 bases. The CDR3 sequence is 15 residues long. Here the CDR3 DNA reads TGCGCCAGCAGCGTACCCGGGACAGGGTCAGAAAAACTGTTTTTT. It codes for CASSVPGTGSEKLFF.

The chain has TRBV6-6 and TRBJ1-2; no clear D gene. Germline V gene sequence: CDR1 MNHNY, CDR2 SVGAGI (reference sequence). The CDR3 sequence is 14 residues long. Trimming removed 5 bases at V and 4 bases at J, with 14 bases between. The chain's CDR3 is CASSDGRSGYGYTF. The CDR3 DNA sequence: TGTGCCAGCAGTGACGGCCGGTCGGGCTATGGCTACACCTTC.

A note on this clonotype: The germline gene is not matched at one end of the junction; a read error may be the cause. The chain is built from TRBV28 and TRBJ2-1; D gene unclear. Germline assignment: CDR1 MDHEN and CDR2 SYDVKM. The CDR3 is 17 residues long. DNA for the CDR3: TGTGCCAGCAGTTTCGTTGGCGCCGCATACTCTTACAATGAGCAGTATTTC. As protein: CASSFVGAAYSYNEQYF.

The CDR3 here is CASSFSQGNSPLHF. DNA of the CDR3: TGTGCCAGCAGTTTTTCACAGGGCAATTCACCCCTCCACTTT. V gene TRBV27 combines with J gene TRBJ1-6; tentatively, D is TRBD1 (6 bases). Trimming pared 3 bases from V and 7 bases from J, leaving 10 bases between. From germline, CDR1 is MNHEY and CDR2 SMNVEV (reference sequence). The CDR3 runs 14 residues.

The gene calls are TRBV20-1 and TRBJ1-2; D call uncertain. The CDR3 extends over 13 amino acids. Germline V CDR1 and CDR2: DFQATT, SNEGSKA (reference sequence). Trimming left V 3 bases short and J 4 bases short, with 12 bases between. The CDR3 region is CSASIKVGYGYTF. The CDR3 DNA reads TGCAGTGCTAGTATTAAAGTAGGCTATGGCTACACCTTC.

This clonotype was counted only a few times. In DNA form, the CDR3 reads TGTGCCATCAGTGGCCTTCACACTGACTCCTACGAGCAGTACTTC. It codes for CAISGLHTDSYEQYF. This chain joins TRBV10-3 and TRBJ2-7; D gene uncertain. Germline V lookup: CDR1 ENHRY, CDR2 SYGVKD. This CDR3 region has 15 residues. V lost 4 bases and J lost 0, with 13 bases in between.

The chain has TRBV7-9 and TRBJ1-1; D not resolved. V lost 6 bases and J 1 base, leaving 9 bases between the germline ends. Germline loops: CDR1 SEHNR, CDR2 FQNEAQ (reference sequence). The CDR3 spans 13 residues. The CDR3 bases are TGTGCCAGCAGGAACTGGGAGAACACTGAAGCTTTCTTT. Its protein product is CASRNWENTEAFF.

V and J are TRBV5-1 and TRBJ1-2; D unclear. V was pared by 0 bases and J by 0 bases, with 9 bases between. CDR1 SGHRS and CDR2 YFSETQ come from the germline V gene. The CDR3 has 15 amino acids. The CDR3 DNA reads as TGCGCCAGCAGCTTGGCCAACAATGCTAACTATGGCTACACCTTC. The encoded protein is CASSLANNANYGYTF.

Only a few counts were recorded for this clonotype. The rearrangement uses TRBV12-3 or TRBV12-4 and TRBJ2-5, with 10 bases identical to TRBD2. V shed 5 bases, J shed 3 bases, and the junction held 6 bases outside the gene matches. This CDR3 has 15 residues. This CDR3 is CASSQGLATEETQYF. The CDR3 DNA sequence: TGTGCCAGCAGTCAGGGACTAGCGACGGAAGAGACCCAGTACTTC.

This clonotype was observed a few times. The chain couples TRBV24-1 to TRBJ2-5; 7 bases are shared with TRBD1. CDR1 is KGHDR and CDR2 is SFDVKD in the germline V gene. V lost 2 bases to trimming and J lost 3 bases; unmatched junction nucleotides: 8. This CDR3 spans 16 amino acids. CDR3 in DNA: TGTGCCACCAGTGATTCGACGGGACAGAGAGAAGAGACCCAGTACTTC. It encodes CATSDSTGQREETQYF.

The rearrangement joins TRBV4-3 to TRBJ2-7; the D gene is possibly TRBD1 (6 bases). The CDR3 consists of 15 residues. CDR1 is LGHNA and CDR2 is YSLEER in the germline V gene. V lost 0 bases, J lost 3 bases, and 12 bases lay in between. CDR3 DNA sequence: TGCGCCAGCAGCCAAGACCCCGGGACATTCTACGAGCAGTACTTC. It specifies CASSQDPGTFYEQYF.

The J gene is TRBJ2-5, the V gene TRBV28; D may be TRBD2 (6 bases). The CDR3 covers 13 residues. The germline V gene encodes CDR1 MDHEN and CDR2 SYDVKM. V was clipped by 11 bases and J by 4 bases, with 17 bases between them. Here the CDR3 DNA reads TGTGCCGTGGGGGGATCAACTTCAGAGACCCAGTACTTC. This codes for CAVGGSTSETQYF. Together with reference TRBV28 and TRBJ2-5, the CDR3 gives the full variable domain: DVKVTQSSRYLVKRTGEKVFLECVQDMDHENMFWYRQDPGLGLRLIYFSYDVKMKEKGDIPEGYSVSREKKERFSLILESASTNQTSMYLCAVGGSTSETQYFGPGTRLLVL.

The chain recombines TRBV10-3 with TRBJ2-5, with D perhaps matching TRBD1 or TRBD2 (6 bases each). V dropped 4 bases and J dropped 2 bases, with 14 bases sitting between them. The germline V gene encodes CDR1 ENHRY and CDR2 SYGVKD. This CDR3 contains 15 residues. CDR3 sequence: CAISAEGVPQETQYF. The DNA of the CDR3 is TGTGCCATCAGTGCGGAGGGGGTCCCACAAGAGACCCAGTACTTC.

As to this clonotype: Sequence at one end of the junction differs from germline and may be a read error. The chain uses TRBV7-9 and TRBJ2-6; no definite D call. The CDR3 length is 15 residues. CDR1 and CDR2 (germline): SEHNR, FQNEAQ (reference sequence). CDR3 nucleotide sequence: TGTGCCAGCAGCTTGACATCCTCTGGGGTCAACGTCCTGACTTTC. Its translation: CASSLTSSGVNVLTF.